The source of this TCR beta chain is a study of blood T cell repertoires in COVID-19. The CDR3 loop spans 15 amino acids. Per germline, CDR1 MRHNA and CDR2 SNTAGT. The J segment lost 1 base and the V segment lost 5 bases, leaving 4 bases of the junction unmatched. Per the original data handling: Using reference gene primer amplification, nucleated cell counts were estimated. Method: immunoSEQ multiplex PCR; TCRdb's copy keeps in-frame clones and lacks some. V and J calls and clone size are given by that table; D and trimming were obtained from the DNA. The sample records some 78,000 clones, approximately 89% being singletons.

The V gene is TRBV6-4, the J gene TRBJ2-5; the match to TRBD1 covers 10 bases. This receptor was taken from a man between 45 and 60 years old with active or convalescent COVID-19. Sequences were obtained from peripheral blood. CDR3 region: CASSRTGGPQETQYF. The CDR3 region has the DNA TGTGCCAGCAGTAGGACAGGGGGGCCCCAAGAGACCCAGTACTTC.